A single sample gave rise to the 30 T cell receptor beta chains below, sequenced in a study of CD8+CD57+ T cells in acquired aplastic anemia. Genomic DNA templated the TCR beta VDJ and CDR3 profiling. TCRdb used MiXCR to reprocess the reads, holding one entry per CDR3 protein. Of fewer than 250,000 distinct CDR3 sequences detected, around half appear once; the ten largest clones hold 16%. The specimen sequenced was sorted CD4+, CD8+, or CD8+CD57+ T cells (not recorded which) from PBMCs. The receptors originated from a human donor in good health, serving as a control.

This clonotype was found once. This chain connects TRBV19 to TRBJ1-2, with 7 bases identical to TRBD1. After removal of 3 bases from V and 2 bases from J, the junction contained 6 bases not matched to a gene. The germline V gene has CDR1 LNHDA and CDR2 SQIVND (reference sequence). The length of the CDR3 is 15 residues. CDR3 nucleotides: TGTGCCAGTAGTATCTCCGGGACAGCAAACTATGGCTACACCTTC. It is translated as CASSISGTANYGYTF.

The chain uses TRBV12-3 or TRBV12-4 and TRBJ2-7, with D uncertain. Trimming shortened V by 5 bases and J by 6 bases, and 14 bases separated the two germline ends. This CDR3 contains 13 residues. The CDR3 DNA reads TGTGCCAGCAGTATGAACACCCTCTCCGAGCAGTACTTC. Protein sequence: CASSMNTLSEQYF.

The rearrangement uses TRBV7-2 and TRBJ2-5; D call uncertain. The CDR3 is 14 residues long. Per the germline V gene, CDR1 is SGHTA and CDR2 is FQGNSA. V was clipped by 3 bases and J by 7 bases, with 15 bases between them. CDR3 bases: TGTGCCAGCAGCTTCATGCATCTTTCTTCGACCCAGTACTTC. Its translation is CASSFMHLSSTQYF.

The rearrangement links TRBV7-6 to TRBJ2-1; unclear D gene. The CDR3 spans 15 residues. CDR1 is SGHVS, CDR2 FNYEAQ, per germline. Trimming stripped 1 base from V and 1 base from J, with 8 bases between. The CDR3 region is CASSLVSLSYNEQFF. For the CDR3, the DNA is TGTGCCAGCAGCTTAGTCTCTCTGTCCTACAATGAGCAGTTCTTC.

The chain links TRBV9 to TRBJ2-5; 11 positions agree with TRBD2. The germline V gene encodes CDR1 SGDLS and CDR2 YYNGEE. The CDR3 consists of 15 residues. V shed 4 bases and J 5 bases; nucleotides not matched to a gene: 7. CDR3 nucleotides: TGTGCCAGCAGCTATAGCGGGGGGGCGGGGGAGACCCAGTACTTC. This translates into CASSYSGGAGETQYF.

The genes are TRBV20-1 and TRBJ2-5; 8 positions agree with TRBD2. V dropped 4 bases and J dropped 4; count of bases not matched to a gene: 8. Germline values: CDR1 DFQATT, CDR2 SNEGSKA (reference sequence). This CDR3 contains 14 residues. CDR3 nucleotide sequence: TGCAGTGCTAAGGGGATGCGGGGGGCAGAGACCCAGTACTTC. Translation gives CSAKGMRGAETQYF.

V gene TRBV12-5 combines with J gene TRBJ1-1, with 7 bases lining up with TRBD1. V gave up 4 bases and J gave up 8 bases; unmatched junction bases: 7. This CDR3 contains 13 residues. Germline V gene lookup returns CDR1 LGHNT and CDR2 FRNRAP. Here the CDR3 DNA reads TGTGCTAGTGGTTCCACACCCAGGGGGGAAGCTTTCTTT. Residues: CASGSTPRGEAFF. Using reference TRBV12-5 and TRBJ1-1 for the parts outside the CDR3, the full variable domain is DARVTQTPRHKVTEMGQEVTMRCQPILGHNTVFWYRQTMMQGLELLAYFRNRAPLDDSGMPKDRFSAEMPDATLATLKIQPSEPRDSAVYFCASGSTPRGEAFFGQGTRLTVV.

This clonotype was observed a handful of times. V and J are TRBV18 and TRBJ2-1; D gene uncertain. Between the trimmed V and J ends, which lost 3 bases and 4 bases, there was a span of 19 bases. CDR1 KGHSH and CDR2 LQKENI come from the germline V gene. This CDR3 comprises 17 residues. The CDR3 reads CASSPAIVSAEYNEQFF. The CDR3 coding sequence is TGTGCCAGCTCACCTGCAATAGTTTCCGCGGAATACAATGAGCAGTTCTTC.

A note on this clonotype: The CDR3 ends on some other residue instead of the conserved phenylalanine or tryptophan, so this is likely a read error. The limits of the CDR3 on the DNA are not certain, so only TCRdb's listed CDR3 is given. The chain links TRBV19 to TRBJ2-5. The V gene's germline CDR1 is LNHDA and CDR2 SQIVND (reference sequence). The CDR3 spans 8 residues, counting both ends. CDR3 protein: CASSINAR.

The genes are TRBV7-9 and TRBJ2-1, with TRBD1 matching 7 bases. J was trimmed by 7 bases and V by 8 bases; bases with no gene match: 14. The CDR3 spans 15 residues. Germline V lookup: CDR1 SEHNR, CDR2 FQNEAQ (reference sequence). The CDR3 reads CASGTLGGRMNEQFF. In nucleotides, the CDR3 is TGTGCCAGCGGGACCTTAGGGGGCAGAATGAATGAGCAGTTCTTC.

As regards this clonotype: One junction end disagrees with the germline gene, perhaps due to a read error. The chain recombines TRBV6-5 with TRBJ2-7, with a possible D match to TRBD1 (6 bases). The V gene's germline CDR1 is MNHEY and CDR2 SVGAGI. CDR3 length: 15 amino acids. CDR3 nucleotides: TGTGCCGGCAGGATAGCACGGACAGTCCGCTACGAGCAGTACTTC. This gives the protein CAGRIARTVRYEQYF.

This clonotype was picked up many times. J is TRBJ1-1 and V is TRBV2, with D uncertain. Per germline, CDR1 SNHLY and CDR2 FYNNEI. This CDR3 is 11 amino acids long. Trimming cost V 5 bases and J 8 bases, with 9 bases left between them. CDR3 in amino acids: CASSYDMEAFF. The CDR3 DNA follows: TGTGCCAGCAGTTACGACATGGAAGCTTTCTTT.

This clonotype was seen just once. The J gene is TRBJ1-1, the V gene TRBV7-6; 8 nucleotides agree with TRBD1. J gave up 10 bases and V 5 bases, and 9 bases lay outside the gene matches. The germline V gene has CDR1 SGHVS and CDR2 FNYEAQ. The length of the CDR3 is 13 residues. The CDR3 loop reads CASSLTDRDIAFF. The CDR3 nucleotides read TGTGCCAGCAGCCTAACGGACAGGGATATAGCTTTCTTT.

The rearrangement links TRBV12-3 or TRBV12-4 to TRBJ2-7, with D possibly matching TRBD2 (7 bases). V was cut by 3 bases and J by 2 bases, with 11 bases left in between. CDR3 size: 14 residues. CDR3 amino acids: CASSLGGAPYEQYF. As DNA, the CDR3 is TGTGCCAGCAGTTTGGGGGGGGCCCCCTACGAGCAGTACTTC.

The chain joins TRBV20-1 to TRBJ1-2, with D possibly being TRBD1 (5 bases). The V gene's germline CDR1 is DFQATT and CDR2 SNEGSKA (reference sequence). Between the trimmed V and J ends, which lost 0 bases and 3 bases, there was a span of 8 bases. This CDR3 is 13 amino acids long. The CDR3 loop reads CSARDDRYYGYTF. The CDR3 DNA sequence: TGCAGTGCTAGAGACGACAGATACTATGGCTACACCTTC.

This clonotype has more than one count but fewer than ten. V gene TRBV20-1 combines with J gene TRBJ2-7; no definite D call. Germline assignment: CDR1 DFQATT and CDR2 SNEGSKA (reference sequence). V was cut by 7 bases and J by 0 bases, with 7 bases left in between. There are 11 residues in the CDR3. The CDR3 loop reads CSVALSYEQYF. CDR3 nucleotides: TGCAGTGTCGCGCTCTCCTACGAGCAGTACTTC.

The CDR3 sequence is CASSLGMRVGQPQHF. Written as DNA, the CDR3 is TGTGCCAGCAGCTTAGGTATGAGGGTTGGCCAGCCCCAGCATTTT. The rearrangement uses TRBV7-9 and TRBJ1-5; D is uncertain. V was pared by 1 base and J by 7 bases, with 14 bases between. This CDR3 region has 15 residues. CDR1 and CDR2 from the germline V gene are SEHNR and FQNEAQ (reference sequence).

This clonotype has a single count. The J gene is TRBJ2-7, the V gene TRBV12-3 or TRBV12-4, with D unresolved. The CDR3 totals 15 residues. Trimming shortened V by 6 bases and J by 7 bases, and 22 bases separated the two germline ends. This chain's CDR3 is CASSFSRTPTREQYF. CDR3 in DNA: TGTGCCAGCAGCTTTTCGAGGACCCCAACCAGGGAGCAGTACTTC.

This clonotype has just one count. The CDR3 bases are TGTGCCAGCAGCATCCAGGGAGCGACGGGAAAGGCTTTCTTT. Translated, it gives CASSIQGATGKAFF. The chain carries TRBV7-2 and TRBJ1-1, with D tentatively TRBD1 (5 bases). Germline CDR1 reads SGHTA; CDR2 reads FQGNSA. This CDR3 contains 14 residues. V was cut by 5 bases and J by 11 bases, with 21 bases left in between.

The genes are TRBV19 and TRBJ1-2; D may be TRBD1 (5 bases). This CDR3 comprises 11 residues. CDR1 is LNHDA and CDR2 is SQIVND in the germline V gene (reference sequence). Trimming stripped 6 bases from V and 8 bases from J, with 10 bases between. In DNA form, the CDR3 reads TGTGCCAGTAGCATAAGGACAGGCTACACCTTC. Its protein product is CASSIRTGYTF.

The chain links TRBV7-2 to TRBJ2-7; 7 positions agree with TRBD2. The CDR3 contains 15 residues. V was pared by 2 bases and J by 2 bases, with 6 bases of the junction left unmatched. CDR1 SGHTA and CDR2 FQGNSA come from the germline V gene. The CDR3 DNA sequence: TGTGCCAGCAGCTTACGAGGGAGGGACCCCTACGAGCAGTACTTC. Translation: CASSLRGRDPYEQYF.

The chain uses TRBV2 and TRBJ1-1, with TRBD1 identical over 7 bases. J gave up 3 bases and V 6 bases, and 4 bases lay outside the gene matches. Germline V CDR1 and CDR2: SNHLY, FYNNEI. The CDR3 is 13 amino acids. This chain's CDR3 is CASRRQGDTEAFF. Here the CDR3 DNA reads TGTGCCAGCAGGCGACAGGGCGACACTGAAGCTTTCTTT.

Comment on this clonotype: A read error may produce the germline difference seen at one junction end. The rearrangement uses TRBV6-1 and TRBJ1-6, with D possibly being TRBD1 (5 bases). Germline V lookup: CDR1 MNHNS, CDR2 SASEGT. The CDR3 is 13 amino acids. In DNA, the CDR3 is TGTGCCAGCAGTGAAGGGGACGAGGGCAAGAGGATCTTT. Encoded protein: CASSEGDEGKRIF.

V gene TRBV6-1 combines with J gene TRBJ2-5; D remains unclear. V was pared by 5 bases and J by 0 bases, with 13 bases between. Germline values: CDR1 MNHNS, CDR2 SASEGT. The CDR3 contains 15 residues. As DNA, the CDR3 is TGTGCCAGCAGTTACGGACGGTTTTACCAAGAGACCCAGTACTTC. This sequence encodes CASSYGRFYQETQYF.

The chain combines TRBV24-1 with TRBJ1-1; 8 bases are a match to TRBD1. V shed 8 bases, J shed 3 bases, and the junction held 10 bases outside the gene matches. In germline, CDR1 is KGHDR, CDR2 SFDVKD. This CDR3 is built from 15 residues. The CDR3 bases are TGTGCCACCAAGGCAGGGGGCGGATGGGACACTGAAGCTTTCTTT. Translation: CATKAGGGWDTEAFF.

V and J are TRBV20-1 and TRBJ2-1; 8 positions agree with TRBD2. Germline V gene data show CDR1 as DFQATT and CDR2 as SNEGSKA (reference sequence). CDR3 length equals 15 residues. After removal of 6 bases from V and 6 bases from J, the junction contained 13 bases not matched to a gene. The CDR3 is CSAKVDAGGANEQFF. The CDR3 bases are TGCAGTGCAAAGGTTGACGCGGGGGGTGCCAATGAGCAGTTCTTC.

The rearrangement links TRBV7-6 to TRBJ2-1; D is possibly TRBD1 (6 bases). V lost 6 bases and J 2 bases, leaving 14 bases between the germline ends. Germline V gives CDR1 SGHVS, CDR2 FNYEAQ. The CDR3 consists of 15 residues. CDR3 protein: CASRPTGQPYNEQFF. In nucleotides, the CDR3 is TGTGCCAGCAGACCTACGGGACAACCCTACAATGAGCAGTTCTTC.

The gene calls are TRBV12-3 or TRBV12-4 and TRBJ2-7; a weak D match, TRBD1 (5 bases). This CDR3 spans 13 amino acids. V dropped 5 bases and J dropped 8 bases, with 16 bases sitting between them. CDR3 in DNA: TGTGCCAGCAGTGTAGGGGTTCAGCCCCAGCAGTACTTC. Its protein is CASSVGVQPQQYF.

In its sample, this clonotype was seen a few times. This chain links TRBV3-1 with TRBJ1-5; 7 bases map to TRBD1. V was pared by 8 bases and J by 4 bases, with 11 bases of the junction left unmatched. The CDR3 is 15 residues long. Germline V lookup: CDR1 LGHDT, CDR2 YNNKEL (reference sequence). The CDR3 is CASSPPPQGNQPQHF. The CDR3 region has the DNA TGTGCCAGCTCACCACCACCACAGGGGAATCAGCCCCAGCATTTT.

In its sample, this clonotype was seen once. This rearrangement joins TRBV5-1 to TRBJ1-6, with D possibly being TRBD1 (6 bases). This CDR3 has 15 amino acids. V was cut by 4 bases and J by 6 bases, with 14 bases left in between. CDR1 and CDR2 (germline): SGHRS, YFSETQ. The CDR3 region has the DNA TGCGCCAGCAGCCCCGAGACAGGAACTAATTCACCCCTCCACTTT. It encodes CASSPETGTNSPLHF.